This T cell receptor (beta chain) was profiled in a study of blood T cell repertoires in COVID-19. At the level of the study: Acute and convalescent COVID-19 samples came from the United States, Italy and Spain. PBMCs, B-cell-depleted T cells, or T cells were the source of the cDNA or gDNA that made up the material.

As originally analysed: By means of reference gene primer amplification, nucleated cell counts were estimated. The assay was immunoSEQ multiplex PCR, and TCRdb's table has in-frame clones only and misses some. From that table come the V and J calls and clone size; the DNA was used to work out D and trimming. The sample lists a few hundred thousand clones, 84% occurring once. The CDR3 is made up of 16 amino acids. V lost 3 bases, J lost 2 bases, and 7 bases stayed unmatched. Germline-derived CDR1 and CDR2 are DFQATT and SNEGSKA (reference sequence). The sample was peripheral blood. This sequence was found in a woman in her 40s who had recovered from COVID-19. The chain combines TRBV20-1 with TRBJ2-7, with 13 bases that match TRBD2. The CDR3 protein is CSASPTSGGHTYEQYF. CDR3 in DNA: TGCAGTGCTAGTCCGACTAGCGGGGGGCATACCTACGAGCAGTACTTC.